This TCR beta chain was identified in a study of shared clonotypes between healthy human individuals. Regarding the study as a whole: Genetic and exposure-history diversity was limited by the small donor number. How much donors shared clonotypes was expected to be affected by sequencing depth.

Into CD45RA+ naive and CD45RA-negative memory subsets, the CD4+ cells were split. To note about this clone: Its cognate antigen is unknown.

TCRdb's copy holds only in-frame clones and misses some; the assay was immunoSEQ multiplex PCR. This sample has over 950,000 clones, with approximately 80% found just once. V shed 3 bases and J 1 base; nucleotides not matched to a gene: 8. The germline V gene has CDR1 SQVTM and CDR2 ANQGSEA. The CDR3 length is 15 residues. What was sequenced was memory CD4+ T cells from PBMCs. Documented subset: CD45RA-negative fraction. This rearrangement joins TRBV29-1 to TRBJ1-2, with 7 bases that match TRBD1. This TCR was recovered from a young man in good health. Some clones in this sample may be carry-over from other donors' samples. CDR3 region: CSVEVQGPLNYGYTF. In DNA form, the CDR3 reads TGCAGCGTTGAGGTACAGGGGCCCCTTAACTATGGCTACACCTTC.